Each of the 11 T cell receptor beta chains below was sequenced from the same sample in a study of OX40 agonist ivuxolimab in advanced cancers. Profiled with immunoSEQ multiplex PCR; TCRdb holds only in-frame clones, not every one. The sample shows about 83,000 clones, about 88% of them seen only once. Sequenced material: CD4+ or CD8+ T cells sorted from blood, taken in a trial of the OX40 agonist ivuxolimab. The origin of the receptors is an adult with an advanced solid tumor such as melanoma, head and neck, liver or kidney cancer.

This chain joins TRBV6-5 and TRBJ1-5, with 7 bases matching TRBD1. This CDR3 is 13 amino acids long. The V gene end was trimmed by 0 bases and the J gene end by 12 bases; junction bases not matched to a gene: 5. CDR1 and CDR2 from the germline V gene are MNHEY and SVGAGI. The DNA of the CDR3 is TGTGCCAGCAGTTACTCGGAGGGACAGTTCCAGCATTTT. This gives the protein CASSYSEGQFQHF.

The sample holds one count of this clone. The CDR3 region has the DNA TGTGCTAGTGGACGGACAGCAGGAGGAAAACTGTTTTTT. Translated, it gives CASGRTAGGKLFF. The chain couples TRBV12-5 to TRBJ1-4; maybe TRBD1 (6 bases). Germline V CDR1 and CDR2: LGHNT, FRNRAP. The V and J ends lost 6 bases and 10 bases respectively, with 15 bases between them. The CDR3 spans 13 residues. Full variable domain (missing parts from reference TRBV12-5 and TRBJ1-4): DARVTQTPRHKVTEMGQEVTMRCQPILGHNTVFWYRQTMMQGLELLAYFRNRAPLDDSGMPKDRFSAEMPDATLATLKIQPSEPRDSAVYFCASGRTAGGKLFFGSGTQLSVL.

This chain's CDR3 is CASSLLAGGHTGELFF. The CDR3 nucleotides are TGTGCCAGCAGCTTGCTCGCGGGGGGTCACACCGGGGAGCTGTTTTTT. V and J are TRBV5-4 and TRBJ2-2; 8 nucleotides match TRBD2. V shed 1 base and J 3 bases; nucleotides not matched to a gene: 5. CDR3 length: 16 amino acids. The V gene's germline CDR1 is SGHNT and CDR2 YYREEE (reference sequence).

The chain is built from TRBV7-2 and TRBJ2-3; the match to TRBD2 covers 11 bases. CDR3 length equals 16 residues. Unmatched junction bases numbered 6, after V lost 3 bases and J lost 4 bases. CDR1 and CDR2 from the germline V gene are SGHTA and FQGNSA. In DNA, the CDR3 is TGTGCCAGCAGCTTTAGGGGGACTAGCGGCGCAGATACGCAGTATTTT. It is translated as CASSFRGTSGADTQYF.

V gene TRBV9 combines with J gene TRBJ2-3, with a tentative D call TRBD2 (6 bases). The CDR3 totals 15 residues. Germline V CDR1 and CDR2: SGDLS, YYNGEE. Deletions cut 0 bases from V and 6 bases from J, with 14 bases between. The CDR3 reads CASSVVGGESDTQYF. The CDR3, as DNA: TGTGCCAGCAGCGTAGTGGGGGGAGAATCGGATACGCAGTATTTT.

The chain employs TRBV10-3 and TRBJ1-6; D might be TRBD1 (6 bases). V lost 5 bases to trimming and J lost 6 bases, with 14 bases between them. There are 15 residues in the CDR3. Looked up from germline, CDR1 is ENHRY and CDR2 is SYGVKD. The CDR3 spells CAISTRGPSNSPLHF. The CDR3 DNA follows: TGTGCCATCAGTACGCGGGGGCCCAGTAATTCACCCCTCCACTTT.

The DNA of the CDR3 is TGCAGCGTTGAAGATGCCAAAGGTTACAACTATGGCTACACCTTC. This codes for CSVEDAKGYNYGYTF. J is TRBJ1-2 and V is TRBV29-1; D is unresolved. The CDR3 totals 15 residues. Germline lookup yields CDR1 SQVTM and CDR2 ANQGSEA. V was trimmed by 0 bases and J by 2 bases, leaving 13 bases between them.

The V and J genes are TRBV11-3 and TRBJ2-1; D tentatively reads TRBD1 or TRBD2 (5 bases each). The CDR3 runs to 16 residues. Germline CDR1 SGHNT, CDR2 YENEEA. V lost 1 base and J lost 5, with 15 bases in between. This CDR3 reads CASSLGGQGANNEQFF. In nucleotides, the CDR3 is TGTGCCAGCAGCTTAGGAGGGCAGGGAGCCAACAATGAGCAGTTCTTC.

In this sample, this clone turned up once. The chain combines TRBV6-1 with TRBJ1-5; D unresolved. Germline V gene sequence: CDR1 MNHNS, CDR2 SASEGT. Trimming removed 3 bases from V and 6 bases from J, with 18 bases in between. This CDR3 has 16 residues. The CDR3: CASSDSLSLELQPQHF. CDR3 nucleotides: TGTGCCAGCAGTGACAGTCTGTCGTTGGAGCTTCAGCCCCAGCATTTT.

This chain uses TRBV6-1 with TRBJ1-1; D gene ambiguous. This CDR3 has 13 amino acids. The V end lost 5 bases, the J end lost 0 bases, and 7 bases lay between the germline ends. CDR1 and CDR2 (germline): MNHNS, SASEGT. CDR3 DNA: TGTGCCAGCAGTAATGTACTGAACACTGAAGCTTTCTTT. Residues: CASSNVLNTEAFF.

This chain links TRBV11-3 with TRBJ2-2, with a tentative D call TRBD1 (5 bases). The CDR3 is 14 residues long. CDR1 is SGHNT and CDR2 is YENEEA in the germline V gene. V lost 6 bases to trimming and J lost 1 base, with 9 bases between them. In nucleotides, the CDR3 is TGTGCCAGCAGTTCCACAGGGAACACCGGGGAGCTGTTTTTT. Translated: CASSSTGNTGELFF.